The source of this TCR beta chain is a study of T cell responses to AZD1222 COVID-19 vaccine. Study context: Doses given second, at about 4 or about 12 weeks, were pooled. Findings and limits, study-wide: A mostly white British donor set with more females was recruited, and clonal diversity was possibly underestimated. Scientists sampled the repertoires only once the peak T cell response had passed. Variant regions that are unmutated are reportedly the target of nearly half of spike-specific TCRs.

The germline V gene has CDR1 SQVTM and CDR2 ANQGSEA. This CDR3 spans 14 amino acids. With 0 bases removed from V and 3 bases from J, the gap between germline ends came to 11 bases. Sequenced by immunoSEQ multiplex PCR; TCRdb stores in-frame clones only, minus some. The sample has approximately 150,000 clones; 92% are singletons. As concerns this clone: Its antigen remains unknown.

The sample here was peripheral blood, taken on day 0 of AZD1222 vaccination. This receptor was obtained from an adult in good health. The V gene is TRBV29-1, the J gene TRBJ1-2; tentative D call: TRBD1 (5 bases). The CDR3 DNA follows: TGCAGCGTTGAAGAGGGGCCATCCGACTATGGCTACACCTTC. It is translated as CSVEEGPSDYGYTF.